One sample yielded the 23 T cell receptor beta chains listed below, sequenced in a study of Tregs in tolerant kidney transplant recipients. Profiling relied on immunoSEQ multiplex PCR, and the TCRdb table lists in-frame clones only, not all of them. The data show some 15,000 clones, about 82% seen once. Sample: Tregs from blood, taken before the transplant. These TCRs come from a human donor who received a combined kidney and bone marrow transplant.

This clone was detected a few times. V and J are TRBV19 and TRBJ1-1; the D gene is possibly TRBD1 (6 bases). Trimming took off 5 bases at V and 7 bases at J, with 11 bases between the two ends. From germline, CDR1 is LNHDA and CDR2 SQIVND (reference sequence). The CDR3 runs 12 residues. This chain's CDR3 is CASSPDRYEAFF. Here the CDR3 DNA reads TGTGCCAGTAGTCCCGACAGGTATGAAGCTTTCTTT.

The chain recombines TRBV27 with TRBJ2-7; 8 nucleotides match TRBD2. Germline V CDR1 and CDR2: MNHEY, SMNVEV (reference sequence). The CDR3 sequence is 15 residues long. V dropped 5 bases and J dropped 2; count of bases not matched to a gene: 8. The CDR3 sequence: CASSLKREPTYEQYF. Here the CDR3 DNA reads TGTGCCAGCAGTCTCAAGCGGGAGCCCACCTACGAGCAGTACTTC.

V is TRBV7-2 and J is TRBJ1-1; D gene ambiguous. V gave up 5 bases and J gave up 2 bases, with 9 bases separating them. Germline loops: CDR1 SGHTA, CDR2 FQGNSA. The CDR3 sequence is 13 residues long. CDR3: CASSAQVNTEAFF. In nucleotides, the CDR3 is TGTGCCAGCAGCGCGCAGGTAAACACTGAAGCTTTCTTT. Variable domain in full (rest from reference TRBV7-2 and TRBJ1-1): GAGVSQSPSNKVTEKGKDVELRCDPISGHTALYWYRQSLGQGLEFLIYFQGNSAPDKSGLPSDRFSAERTGGSVSTLTIQRTQQEDSAVYLCASSAQVNTEAFFGQGTRLTVV.

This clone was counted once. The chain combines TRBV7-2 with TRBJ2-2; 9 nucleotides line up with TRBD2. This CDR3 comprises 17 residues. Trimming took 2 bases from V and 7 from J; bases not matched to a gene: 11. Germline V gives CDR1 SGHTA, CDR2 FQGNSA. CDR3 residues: CASSLLREGLWNGELFF. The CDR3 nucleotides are TGTGCCAGCAGCTTATTGCGGGAGGGCCTTTGGAACGGGGAGCTGTTTTTT. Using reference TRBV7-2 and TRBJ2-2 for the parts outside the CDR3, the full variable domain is GAGVSQSPSNKVTEKGKDVELRCDPISGHTALYWYRQSLGQGLEFLIYFQGNSAPDKSGLPSDRFSAERTGGSVSTLTIQRTQQEDSAVYLCASSLLREGLWNGELFFGEGSRLTVL.

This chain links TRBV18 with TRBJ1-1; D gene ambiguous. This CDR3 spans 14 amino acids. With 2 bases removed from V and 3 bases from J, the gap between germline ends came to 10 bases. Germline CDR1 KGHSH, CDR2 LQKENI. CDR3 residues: CASSPKAADTEAFF. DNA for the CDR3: TGTGCCAGCTCACCAAAAGCGGCCGACACTGAAGCTTTCTTT.

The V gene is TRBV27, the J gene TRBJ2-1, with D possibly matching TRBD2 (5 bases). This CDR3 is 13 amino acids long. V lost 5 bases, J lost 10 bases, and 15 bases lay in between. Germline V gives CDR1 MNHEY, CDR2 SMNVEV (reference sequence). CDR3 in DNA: TGTGCCAGCAGTCCTGTCCCCGGGATAGAGCAGTTCTTC. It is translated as CASSPVPGIEQFF.

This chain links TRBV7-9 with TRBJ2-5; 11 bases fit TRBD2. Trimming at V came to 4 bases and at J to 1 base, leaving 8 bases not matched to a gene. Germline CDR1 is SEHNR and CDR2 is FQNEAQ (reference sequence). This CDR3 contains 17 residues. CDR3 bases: TGTGCCAGCAGCTCTTGGCTAGCGGGGGGAACCCAAGAGACCCAGTACTTC. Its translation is CASSSWLAGGTQETQYF.

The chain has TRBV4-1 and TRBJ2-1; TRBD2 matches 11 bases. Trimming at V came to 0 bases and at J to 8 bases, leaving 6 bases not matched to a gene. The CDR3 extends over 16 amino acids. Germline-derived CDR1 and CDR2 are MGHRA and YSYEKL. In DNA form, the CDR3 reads TGCGCCAGCAGCCAAGATCGACTAGCGGGGTTTGATGAGCAGTTCTTC. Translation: CASSQDRLAGFDEQFF.

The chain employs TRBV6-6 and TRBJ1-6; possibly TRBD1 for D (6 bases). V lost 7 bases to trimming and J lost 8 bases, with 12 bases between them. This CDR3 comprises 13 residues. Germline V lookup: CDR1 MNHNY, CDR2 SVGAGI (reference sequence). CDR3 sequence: CASTPRGDSPLHF. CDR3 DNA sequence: TGTGCCAGCACCCCCAGGGGAGATTCACCCCTCCACTTT.

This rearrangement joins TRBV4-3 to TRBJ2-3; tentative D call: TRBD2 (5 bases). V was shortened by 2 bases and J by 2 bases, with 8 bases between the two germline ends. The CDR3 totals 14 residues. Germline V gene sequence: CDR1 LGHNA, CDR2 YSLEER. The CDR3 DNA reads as TGCGCCAGCAGCCAAACAGCGGACACAGATACGCAGTATTTT. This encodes CASSQTADTDTQYF.

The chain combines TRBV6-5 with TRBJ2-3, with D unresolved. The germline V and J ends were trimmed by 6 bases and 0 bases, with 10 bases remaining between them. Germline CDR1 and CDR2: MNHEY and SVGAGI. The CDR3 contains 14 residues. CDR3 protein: CASSRKASTDTQYF. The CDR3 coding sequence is TGTGCCAGCAGCCGTAAAGCTAGCACAGATACGCAGTATTTT.

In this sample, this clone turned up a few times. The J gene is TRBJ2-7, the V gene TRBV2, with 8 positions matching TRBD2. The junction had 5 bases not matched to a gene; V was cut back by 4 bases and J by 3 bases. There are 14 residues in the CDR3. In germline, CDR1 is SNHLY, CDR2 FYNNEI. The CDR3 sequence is CASSGSGTVYEQYF. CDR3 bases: TGTGCCAGCAGTGGTAGCGGGACGGTCTACGAGCAGTACTTC.

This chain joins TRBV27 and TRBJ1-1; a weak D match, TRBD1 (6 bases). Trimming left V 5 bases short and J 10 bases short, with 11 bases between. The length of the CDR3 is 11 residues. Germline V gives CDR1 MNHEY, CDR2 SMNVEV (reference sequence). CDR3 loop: CASSKGGGAFF. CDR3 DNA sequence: TGTGCCAGCAGTAAGGGGGGGGGAGCTTTCTTT.

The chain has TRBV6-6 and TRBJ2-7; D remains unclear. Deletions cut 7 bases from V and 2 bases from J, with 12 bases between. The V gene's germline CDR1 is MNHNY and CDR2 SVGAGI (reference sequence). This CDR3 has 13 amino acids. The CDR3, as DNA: TGTGCCAGCAAACGATCCGGTACCTACGAGCAGTACTTC. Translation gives CASKRSGTYEQYF.

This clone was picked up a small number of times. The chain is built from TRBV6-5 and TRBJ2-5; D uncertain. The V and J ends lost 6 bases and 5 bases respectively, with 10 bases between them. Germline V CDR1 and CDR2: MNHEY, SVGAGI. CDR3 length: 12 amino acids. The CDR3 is CASRTARETQYF. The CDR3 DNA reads TGTGCCAGCAGGACGGCGCGGGAGACCCAGTACTTC.

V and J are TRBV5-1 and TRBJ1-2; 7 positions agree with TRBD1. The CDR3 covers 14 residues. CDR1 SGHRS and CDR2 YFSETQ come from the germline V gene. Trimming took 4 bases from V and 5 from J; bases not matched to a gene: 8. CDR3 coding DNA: TGCGCCAGCAGCATTTCGACAGGGCTTTATGGCTACACCTTC. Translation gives CASSISTGLYGYTF.

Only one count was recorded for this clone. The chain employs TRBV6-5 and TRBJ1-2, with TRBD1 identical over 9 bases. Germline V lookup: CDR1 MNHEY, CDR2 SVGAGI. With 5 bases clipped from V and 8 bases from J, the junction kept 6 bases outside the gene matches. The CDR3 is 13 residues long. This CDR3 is CASSRRTGDGYTF. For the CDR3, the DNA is TGTGCCAGCAGTCGTAGGACAGGGGACGGCTACACCTTC.

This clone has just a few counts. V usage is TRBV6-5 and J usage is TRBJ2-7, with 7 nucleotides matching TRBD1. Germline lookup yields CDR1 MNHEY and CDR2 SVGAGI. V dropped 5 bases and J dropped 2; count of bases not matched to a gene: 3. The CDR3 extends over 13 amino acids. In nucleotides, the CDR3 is TGTGCCAGCAGTCCGACAGGGCCCTACGAGCAGTACTTC. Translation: CASSPTGPYEQYF.

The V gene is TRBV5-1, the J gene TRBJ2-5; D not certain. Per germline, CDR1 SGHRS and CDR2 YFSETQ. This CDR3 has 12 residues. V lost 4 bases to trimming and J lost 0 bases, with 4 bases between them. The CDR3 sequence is CASSPDQETQYF. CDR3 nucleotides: TGCGCCAGCAGCCCCGACCAAGAGACCCAGTACTTC.

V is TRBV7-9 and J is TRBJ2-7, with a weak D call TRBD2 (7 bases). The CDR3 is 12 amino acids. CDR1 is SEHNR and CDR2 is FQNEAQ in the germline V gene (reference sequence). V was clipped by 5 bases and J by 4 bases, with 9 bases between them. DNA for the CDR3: TGTGCCAGCAGCCGGGGGGCGTACGAGCAGTACTTC. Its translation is CASSRGAYEQYF.

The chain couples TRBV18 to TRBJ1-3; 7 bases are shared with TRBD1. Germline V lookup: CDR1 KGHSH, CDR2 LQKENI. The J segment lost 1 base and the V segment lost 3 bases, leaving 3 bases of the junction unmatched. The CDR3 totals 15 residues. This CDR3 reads CASSPATGSGNTIYF. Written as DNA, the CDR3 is TGTGCCAGCTCACCCGCGACAGGGTCTGGAAACACCATATATTTT.

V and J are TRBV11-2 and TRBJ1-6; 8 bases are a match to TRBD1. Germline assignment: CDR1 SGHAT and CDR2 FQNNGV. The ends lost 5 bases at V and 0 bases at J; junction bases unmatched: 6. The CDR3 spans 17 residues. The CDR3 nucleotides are TGTGCCAGCAGCGGACGGGACAGGAGCTCCTATAATTCACCCCTCCACTTT. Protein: CASSGRDRSSYNSPLHF.

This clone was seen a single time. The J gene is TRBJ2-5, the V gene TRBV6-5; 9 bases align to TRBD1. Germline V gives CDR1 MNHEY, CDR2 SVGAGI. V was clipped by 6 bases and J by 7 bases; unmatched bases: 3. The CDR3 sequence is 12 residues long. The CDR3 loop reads CASRDRGATQYF. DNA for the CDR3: TGTGCCAGCAGAGACAGGGGGGCGACCCAGTACTTC.